The text below deals with one T cell receptor (beta chain). Germline CDR1 reads SGHTA; CDR2 reads FQGNSA. CDR3 size: 17 residues. The V end lost 0 bases, the J end lost 0 bases, and 15 bases lay between the germline ends. This sample stems from a study of blood T cell repertoires in COVID-19. The wider study: T cells, B-cell-depleted T cells, or PBMCs supplied cDNA or gDNA.

In the original workflow: Nucleated cell counts were estimated from reference gene primer amplification. The protocol was immunoSEQ multiplex PCR, while the TCRdb copy is restricted to in-frame clones and leaves out a portion. Clone size and the V and J calls come from that table; the DNA yielded D and trimming. This table holds a few hundred thousand clones, more than 75% found once. This chain links TRBV7-2 with TRBJ2-7; the D gene is possibly TRBD2 (6 bases). Sample: peripheral blood. This TCR came from a man in his 60s with acute or convalescent COVID-19. As DNA, the CDR3 is TGTGCCAGCAGCTTAGCGCTCGGGGGTGGGAGCTCCTACGAGCAGTACTTC. Encoded protein: CASSLALGGGSSYEQYF.